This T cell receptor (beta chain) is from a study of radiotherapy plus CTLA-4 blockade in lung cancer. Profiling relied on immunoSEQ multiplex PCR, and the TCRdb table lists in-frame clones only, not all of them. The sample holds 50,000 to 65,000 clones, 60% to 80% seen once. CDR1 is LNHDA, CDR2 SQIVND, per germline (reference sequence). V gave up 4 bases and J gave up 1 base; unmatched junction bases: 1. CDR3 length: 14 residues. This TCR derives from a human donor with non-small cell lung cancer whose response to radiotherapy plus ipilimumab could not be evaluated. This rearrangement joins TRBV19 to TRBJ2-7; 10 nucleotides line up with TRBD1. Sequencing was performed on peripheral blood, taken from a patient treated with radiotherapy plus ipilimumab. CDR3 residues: CASSRDRGSYEQYF. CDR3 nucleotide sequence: TGTGCCAGTAGTAGGGACAGGGGTTCCTACGAGCAGTACTTC.